Listed here are 32 T cell receptor beta chains from one sample, sequenced in a study of T-cell reconstitution after alpha-beta-depleted transplantation in children. The authors prepared the TCRbeta library with unique molecular identifiers. Each CDR3 protein is one row after TCRdb ran MiXCR on the PCR reads. The sample shows around 960,000 distinct CDR3 sequences, about 29% of them seen only once. The specimen was PBMCs, mostly from graft donor cells, collected 360 days after TCRalphabeta/CD19-depleted stem cell transplant. The receptors stem from a boy less than two years old who had a stem cell transplant for SCID, so the T cells may come from the graft donor.

The chain is built from TRBV9 and TRBJ2-5; no clear D gene. The V gene lost 0 bases and the J gene lost 4 bases, with 13 bases spanning the gap. This CDR3 region has 15 residues. Germline lookup yields CDR1 SGDLS and CDR2 YYNGEE. The CDR3 loop reads CASSVEPAALETQYF. The CDR3 DNA follows: TGTGCCAGCAGCGTAGAGCCAGCAGCGTTAGAGACCCAGTACTTC.

The CDR3 coding sequence is TGCGCCAGCAGCTGGACTAGCGGGTACACAGATACGCAGTATTTT. Translation gives CASSWTSGYTDTQYF. The genes are TRBV5-1 and TRBJ2-3, with 11 bases identical to TRBD2. The CDR3 is 15 amino acids. Germline CDR1 and CDR2: SGHRS and YFSETQ. Unmatched junction bases numbered 2, after V lost 3 bases and J lost 2 bases. Based on the CDR3 plus reference TRBV5-1 and TRBJ2-3, the full variable domain is KAGVTQTPRYLIKTRGQQVTLSCSPISGHRSVSWYQQTPGQGLQFLFEYFSETQRNKGNFPGRFSGRQFSNSRSEMNVSTLELGDSALYLCASSWTSGYTDTQYFGPGTRLTVL.

J is TRBJ1-5 and V is TRBV24-1, with D perhaps TRBD1 (6 bases). This CDR3 has 17 residues. V was clipped by 4 bases and J by 2 bases, with 17 bases between them. Germline CDR1 KGHDR, CDR2 SFDVKD. In DNA, the CDR3 is TGTGCCACCAGTGACAGAGACAGGCCCCGGGGCAATCAGCCCCAGCATTTT. It is translated as CATSDRDRPRGNQPQHF.

The table lists this clonotype with a few counts. The genes are TRBV23-1 and TRBJ1-5; D gene uncertain. TRBV23-1 is annotated as an ORF whose role is uncertain. The CDR3 covers 14 residues. V lost 1 base and J lost 0, with 4 bases in between. CDR3 DNA sequence: TGCGCCAGCAGTCAATGGTATAGCAATCAGCCCCAGCATTTT. The encoded protein is CASSQWYSNQPQHF.

The V gene is TRBV4-1, the J gene TRBJ2-7; D is unclear. Germline V gene lookup returns CDR1 MGHRA and CDR2 YSYEKL. The CDR3 loop spans 13 amino acids. Deletions cut 2 bases from V and 5 bases from J, with 10 bases between. The CDR3 is CASSQLNGNEQYF. CDR3 nucleotides: TGCGCCAGCAGCCAACTTAATGGGAACGAGCAGTACTTC.

CDR3: CASSQDIGRQPQHF. DNA of the CDR3: TGCGCCAGCAGCCAAGATATCGGGCGTCAGCCCCAGCATTTT. The chain carries TRBV4-1 and TRBJ1-5, with unresolved D. V dropped 0 bases and J dropped 6 bases, with 9 bases sitting between them. Germline loops: CDR1 MGHRA, CDR2 YSYEKL. The CDR3 runs 14 residues.

Here the CDR3 reads CASTPRGGHGYTF. CDR3 nucleotides: TGTGCCAGCACACCGCGGGGGGGCCATGGCTACACCTTC. The rearrangement uses TRBV12-3 or TRBV12-4 and TRBJ1-2, with D possibly matching TRBD1 (6 bases). CDR3 size: 13 residues. V gave up 7 bases and J gave up 6 bases, with 15 bases separating them.

J is TRBJ2-2 and V is TRBV12-3 or TRBV12-4, with D perhaps matching TRBD1 (6 bases). The CDR3 length is 14 residues. Trimming left V 8 bases short and J 1 base short, with 11 bases between. CDR3: CASRSGENTGELFF. Here the CDR3 DNA reads TGTGCCAGCCGCTCAGGGGAGAACACCGGGGAGCTGTTTTTT.

The rearrangement links TRBV24-1 to TRBJ2-5; D is possibly TRBD2 (5 bases). CDR3 size: 13 residues. Germline assignment: CDR1 KGHDR and CDR2 SFDVKD. Trimming cost V 9 bases and J 7 bases, with 17 bases left between them. CDR3 loop: CATREGVVGTQYF. The CDR3 DNA reads TGTGCCACCCGGGAAGGTGTTGTAGGGACCCAGTACTTC.

This clonotype turned up a few times. The chain joins TRBV20-1 to TRBJ2-7, with 8 bases matching TRBD1. Germline values: CDR1 DFQATT, CDR2 SNEGSKA (reference sequence). With V trimmed by 0 bases and J by 2 bases, 6 bases remained unmatched. CDR3 length equals 15 residues. The CDR3 coding sequence is TGCAGTGCTAGAGATCACGGGGGACAGGCCTACGAGCAGTACTTC. Protein sequence: CSARDHGGQAYEQYF.

This clonotype was counted between two and nine times. The genes are TRBV28 and TRBJ1-1, with TRBD1 matching over 7 bases. The J segment lost 3 bases and the V segment lost 7 bases, leaving 5 bases of the junction unmatched. Germline CDR1 and CDR2: MDHEN and SYDVKM. This CDR3 comprises 13 residues. The CDR3 bases are TGTGCCAGCACTCCAGGGGGGCACACTGAAGCTTTCTTT. It codes for CASTPGGHTEAFF.

The gene calls are TRBV20-1 and TRBJ2-7; TRBD1 aligns across 12 bases. The V segment lost 3 bases and the J segment 7 bases; nucleotides outside the gene matches: 4. In germline, CDR1 is DFQATT, CDR2 SNEGSKA (reference sequence). The CDR3 consists of 13 residues. CDR3 in DNA: TGCAGTGCTAGGGGACAGGGGGCAAGGGAGCAGTACTTC. Amino acid sequence: CSARGQGAREQYF.

This chain joins TRBV20-1 and TRBJ2-1; D may match TRBD1 or TRBD2 (5 bases each). V was cut by 4 bases and J by 4 bases, with 11 bases left in between. The germline gives CDR1 DFQATT, CDR2 SNEGSKA (reference sequence). CDR3 size: 13 residues. The CDR3 protein is CSANRDGYNEQFF. CDR3 DNA sequence: TGCAGTGCTAACCGGGACGGATACAATGAGCAGTTCTTC.

The V and J genes are TRBV12-3 or TRBV12-4 and TRBJ2-2, with TRBD1 matching over 9 bases. The V segment lost 3 bases and the J segment 6 bases; nucleotides outside the gene matches: 14. The CDR3 length is 18 residues. CDR3 nucleotide sequence: TGTGCCAGCAGTTTTTTGGGGACAGGGAAAATTTGGTCCGGGGAGCTGTTTTTT. Protein sequence: CASSFLGTGKIWSGELFF.

The chain couples TRBV11-2 to TRBJ1-1; D is unclear. Germline-derived CDR1 and CDR2 are SGHAT and FQNNGV. Trimming took 1 base from V and 7 from J, leaving 16 bases between them. This CDR3 is 15 amino acids long. The CDR3 region has the DNA TGTGCCAGCAGCTTAGGGTTCAGTATGGCAGATGAAGCTTTCTTT. Translating gives CASSLGFSMADEAFF. The full variable domain, rest sourced from reference TRBV11-2 and TRBJ1-1, is EAGVAQSPRYKIIEKRQSVAFWCNPISGHATLYWYQQILGQGPKLLIQFQNNGVVDDSQLPKDRFSAERLKGVDSTLKIQPAKLEDSAVYLCASSLGFSMADEAFFGQGTRLTVV.

The chain links TRBV5-1 to TRBJ2-6, with D possibly matching TRBD2 (5 bases). The CDR3 contains 14 residues. Germline CDR1 and CDR2: SGHRS and YFSETQ. With 6 bases removed from V and 2 bases from J, the gap between germline ends came to 9 bases. This CDR3 reads CASNDGAGANVLTF. Written as DNA, the CDR3 is TGCGCCAGCAACGACGGGGCTGGGGCCAACGTCCTGACTTTC.

The CDR3 DNA follows: TGCGCCAGCAGCTTGGGGACAGTGCGTAATTCACCCCTCCACTTT. Translating gives CASSLGTVRNSPLHF. V gene TRBV5-1 combines with J gene TRBJ1-6, with D perhaps matching TRBD1 (6 bases). The CDR3 is 15 amino acids. The germline gives CDR1 SGHRS, CDR2 YFSETQ. Trimming cost V 0 bases and J 6 bases, with 10 bases left between them.

V usage is TRBV12-3 or TRBV12-4 and J usage is TRBJ2-7, with 9 bases that match TRBD2. The length of the CDR3 is 14 residues. Germline trimming cut 2 bases from V and 5 bases from J; bases unmatched to any gene: 4. Here the CDR3 reads CASSLQRGAHEQYF. As DNA, the CDR3 is TGTGCCAGCAGTTTACAGCGGGGGGCCCACGAGCAGTACTTC.

This clonotype appeared a few times. The chain links TRBV5-1 to TRBJ1-1, with D maybe TRBD1 (6 bases). CDR1 and CDR2 from the germline V gene are SGHRS and YFSETQ. V was cut by 1 base and J by 0 bases, with 10 bases left in between. This CDR3 comprises 15 residues. The CDR3 DNA reads TGCGCCAGCAGCTTGCTGGGACACTTGAACACTGAAGCTTTCTTT. It specifies CASSLLGHLNTEAFF.

The rearrangement links TRBV12-3 or TRBV12-4 to TRBJ2-7; D possibly matches TRBD1 or TRBD2 (5 bases each). V was clipped by 4 bases and J by 6 bases, with 16 bases between them. The CDR3 sequence is 14 residues long. In nucleotides, the CDR3 is TGTGCCAGCAGTTACGCAGGGAAAGGAGGCGAGCAGTACTTC. Its protein is CASSYAGKGGEQYF.

The rearrangement links TRBV12-3 or TRBV12-4 to TRBJ1-1, with D perhaps matching TRBD1 (6 bases). CDR3 size: 14 residues. Trimming removed 2 bases from V and 6 bases from J, with 13 bases in between. The CDR3 region is CASSLWTDGPEAFF. CDR3 in DNA: TGTGCCAGCAGTTTATGGACAGATGGCCCTGAAGCTTTCTTT.

The chain carries TRBV20-1 and TRBJ1-5; no clear D. The V gene's germline CDR1 is DFQATT and CDR2 SNEGSKA (reference sequence). This CDR3 comprises 16 residues. The V and J ends lost 0 bases and 2 bases respectively, with 14 bases between them. The CDR3 region is CSARDGVGGGNQPQHF. Here the CDR3 DNA reads TGCAGTGCTAGAGATGGGGTGGGAGGCGGCAATCAGCCCCAGCATTTT.

In its sample, this clonotype was seen a few times. The V and J genes are TRBV29-1 and TRBJ1-1; 8 nucleotides align to TRBD1. The trim removed 6 bases at V and 2 bases at J, leaving 17 bases unmatched. The germline V gene has CDR1 SQVTM and CDR2 ANQGSEA. CDR3 length: 17 residues. CDR3 in DNA: TGCAGCGTCTTACAGCAGGGGGCATGGTGGGTAAACACTGAAGCTTTCTTT. Translation gives CSVLQQGAWWVNTEAFF. The whole variable domain, filled in from reference TRBV29-1 and TRBJ1-1, reads SAVISQKPSRDICQRGTSLTIQCQVDSQVTMMFWYRQQPGQSLTLIATANQGSEATYESGFVIDKFPISRPNLTFSTLTVSNMSPEDSSIYLCSVLQQGAWWVNTEAFFGQGTRLTVV.

The chain employs TRBV3-1 and TRBJ2-7; D not certain. With 4 bases removed from V and 2 bases from J, the gap between germline ends came to 6 bases. CDR3 size: 12 residues. Per the germline V gene, CDR1 is LGHDT and CDR2 is YNNKEL (reference sequence). The CDR3 DNA reads as TGTGCCAGCAGCCGTCGGGCCTACGAGCAGTACTTC. It translates to CASSRRAYEQYF.

V usage is TRBV12-3 or TRBV12-4 and J usage is TRBJ2-1, with 7 bases identical to TRBD1. J was trimmed by 6 bases and V by 3 bases; bases with no gene match: 8. This CDR3 comprises 15 residues. CDR3 DNA: TGTGCCAGCAGTTTGAACAGGGGCCCGTTCAATGAGCAGTTCTTC. Protein sequence: CASSLNRGPFNEQFF.

The rearrangement links TRBV10-3 to TRBJ2-1, with 7 bases lining up with TRBD1. The V and J ends lost 6 bases and 6 bases, in that order; junction bases with no gene match: 5. This CDR3 spans 13 amino acids. Germline loops: CDR1 ENHRY, CDR2 SYGVKD. The CDR3 nucleotides are TGTGCCATCAGCCGGGACAGACTCAATGAGCAGTTCTTC. This encodes CAISRDRLNEQFF.

The gene calls are TRBV20-1 and TRBJ2-2; 10 bases are a match to TRBD2. The V and J ends lost 6 bases and 2 bases, in that order; junction bases with no gene match: 6. From germline, CDR1 is DFQATT and CDR2 SNEGSKA (reference sequence). The CDR3 spans 15 residues. In DNA form, the CDR3 reads TGCAGTGCAATACCTAGCGGGGGTAACACCGGGGAGCTGTTTTTT. Amino acids: CSAIPSGGNTGELFF.

The chain uses TRBV7-2 and TRBJ1-4; D remains unclear. Per germline, CDR1 SGHTA and CDR2 FQGNSA. The CDR3 totals 12 residues. V was clipped by 1 base and J by 8 bases, with 5 bases between them. The CDR3 region is CASSLGEEKLFF. CDR3 bases: TGTGCCAGCAGCTTAGGGGAAGAAAAACTGTTTTTT. The whole variable domain, filled in from reference TRBV7-2 and TRBJ1-4, reads GAGVSQSPSNKVTEKGKDVELRCDPISGHTALYWYRQSLGQGLEFLIYFQGNSAPDKSGLPSDRFSAERTGGSVSTLTIQRTQQEDSAVYLCASSLGEEKLFFGSGTQLSVL.

This clonotype was detected a few times. V usage is TRBV5-1 and J usage is TRBJ1-2; D uncertain. V lost 0 bases and J lost 5, with 23 bases in between. The V gene's germline CDR1 is SGHRS and CDR2 YFSETQ. This CDR3 is 18 amino acids long. CDR3 bases: TGCGCCAGCAGCTTGGAGGGCAGTCGACCCCACTTTGGGTATGGCTACACCTTC. This gives the protein CASSLEGSRPHFGYGYTF.

This chain links TRBV29-1 with TRBJ1-1, with 8 bases lining up with TRBD1. The CDR3 runs 13 residues. Germline CDR1 reads SQVTM; CDR2 reads ANQGSEA. Germline trimming cut 7 bases from V and 3 bases from J; bases unmatched to any gene: 7. Here the CDR3 DNA reads TGCAGCGGTGGGGCAGGGGGCTACACTGAAGCTTTCTTT. Protein product: CSGGAGGYTEAFF.

This clonotype was seen more than once but under ten times. The genes are TRBV7-3 and TRBJ2-1; D may match TRBD1 or TRBD2 (6 bases each). In germline, CDR1 is SGHTA, CDR2 FQGTGA. The CDR3 runs 15 residues. Trimming took 1 base from V and 5 from J, leaving 12 bases between them. The chain's CDR3 is CASSLRGAINNEQFF. The CDR3 DNA follows: TGTGCCAGCAGCTTAAGGGGGGCAATAAACAATGAGCAGTTCTTC.

In its sample, this clonotype was seen a few times. The CDR3 coding sequence is TGTGCCAGCAGCGAGGCCCCACACGGGACTAGTATTAATGAGCAGTTCTTC. This sequence encodes CASSEAPHGTSINEQFF. V gene TRBV9 combines with J gene TRBJ2-1; 8 bases map to TRBD2. The junction had 15 bases not matched to a gene; V was cut back by 3 bases and J by 7 bases. Germline lookup yields CDR1 SGDLS and CDR2 YYNGEE. The CDR3 runs 17 residues. Variable domain in full (rest from reference TRBV9 and TRBJ2-1): DSGVTQTPKHLITATGQRVTLRCSPRSGDLSVYWYQQSLDQGLQFLIQYYNGEERAKGNILERFSAQQFPDLHSELNLSSLELGDSALYFCASSEAPHGTSINEQFFGPGTRLTVL.